These T cell receptor beta chains were read from a single sample in a study of T cells after yellow fever vaccination. TCRdb re-called the 5' RACE reads with MiXCR, one entry per CDR3 protein. In the table there are some 350,000 distinct CDR3 sequences, about 4% of which are singletons. Material: PBMCs, obtained 5 days after the yellow fever booster vaccination. The origin of the receptors is a man aged 18 to 35 who received the YFV17D yellow fever vaccine. Each CDR3 is given with its conserved first and last residue. D genes are given only for firm matches. The size field is filled for only some rows; it gives once, few, many or a size class.

clone_size,d_call,j_call,v_call,cdr3_aa,cdr3_nt
.,.,TRBJ2-6,TRBV2,CASSEALPGSGANVLTF,TGTGCCAGCAGTGAAGCTTTACCTGGGTCTGGGGCCAACGTCCTGACTTTC
few,TRBD1,TRBJ1-5,TRBV20-1,CSASPKGAGQPQHF,TGCAGTGCTAGTCCAAAGGGGGCAGGTCAGCCCCAGCATTTT
many,.,TRBJ2-5,TRBV7-7,CASSLSGGETQYF,TGTGCCAGCAGCTTATCAGGAGGGGAGACCCAGTACTTC
few,TRBD2,TRBJ2-5,TRBV20-1,CSASPSSGGPSTQYF,TGCAGTGCTAGCCCTTCTAGCGGGGGGCCATCGACCCAGTACTTC
many,.,TRBJ2-3,TRBV4-3,CASSQDGGGLEGDTQYF,TGCGCCAGCAGCCAAGATGGGGGGGGCCTGGAGGGAGATACGCAGTATTTT
few,TRBD1,TRBJ1-1,TRBV5-1,CASSRDSTEAFF,TGCGCCAGCAGCCGGGACAGCACTGAAGCTTTCTTT
medium-sized,TRBD2,TRBJ2-3,TRBV7-8,CASSPQRGGRDTQYF,TGTGCCAGCAGCCCCCAGCGGGGGGGCCGTGATACGCAGTATTTT
many,.,TRBJ2-7,TRBV5-5,CASSPVGGHQYF,TGTGCCAGCAGCCCGGTGGGGGGACACCAGTACTTC
many,.,TRBJ1-5,TRBV6-5,CASRPGQHNQPQHF,TGTGCCAGCAGACCCGGACAGCACAATCAGCCCCAGCATTTT
few,.,TRBJ1-2,TRBV18,CASSPASVGGGYGYTF,TGTGCCAGCTCACCAGCTTCCGTGGGCGGAGGCTATGGCTACACCTTC